This T cell receptor beta chain appears in the sequencing data of a study of shared T cell receptors in the human thymus. Profiled with immunoSEQ multiplex PCR; TCRdb holds only in-frame clones, not every one. Found here are about 380,000 clones, 85% to 95% of them singletons; the top ten hold about 0.02%. Per the germline V gene, CDR1 is LNHNV and CDR2 is YYDKDF (reference sequence). V lost 3 bases and J 3 bases, leaving 8 bases between the germline ends. The CDR3 has 13 residues. Sequencing input: thymocytes. The receptor was isolated from a human donor. The chain carries TRBV15 and TRBJ2-5; no reliable D call. The CDR3 nucleotides read TGTGCCACCAGCAGCGACTCGAAAGAGACCCAGTACTTC. Translating it yields CATSSDSKETQYF.